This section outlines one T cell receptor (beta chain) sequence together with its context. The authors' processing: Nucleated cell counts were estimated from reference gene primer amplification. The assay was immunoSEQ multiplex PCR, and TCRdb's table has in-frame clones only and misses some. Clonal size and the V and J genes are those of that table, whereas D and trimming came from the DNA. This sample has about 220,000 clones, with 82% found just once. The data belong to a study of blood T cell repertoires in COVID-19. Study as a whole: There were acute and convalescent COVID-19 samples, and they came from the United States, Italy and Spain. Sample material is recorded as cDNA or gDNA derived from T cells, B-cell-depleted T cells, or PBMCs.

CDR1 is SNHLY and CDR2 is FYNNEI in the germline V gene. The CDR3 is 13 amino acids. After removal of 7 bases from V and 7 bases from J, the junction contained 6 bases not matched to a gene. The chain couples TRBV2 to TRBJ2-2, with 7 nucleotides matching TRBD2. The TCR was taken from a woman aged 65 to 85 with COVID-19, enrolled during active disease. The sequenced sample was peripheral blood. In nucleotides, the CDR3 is TGTGCCAGCACTAGCGGCCTTTTCGGGGAGCTGTTTTTT. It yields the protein CASTSGLFGELFF.